This is a list of T cell receptor beta chains from one sample in a study of T cells after yellow fever vaccination. TCRdb used MiXCR to reprocess the 5' RACE reads, holding one entry per CDR3 protein. The top ten hold over 13% of the sample, which has 450,000 to 600,000 distinct CDR3 sequences, 13% seen once. The sample consisted of PBMCs, taken on the day of the yellow fever booster vaccination. The receptors were sampled from a man aged 25 to 40 who received the YFV17D yellow fever vaccine. Both conserved end residues are part of each CDR3. Each record gives: D gene, V gene, J gene, clone size, CDR3 protein, CDR3 DNA. D genes are given only for firm matches. Rows give clone size only sometimes, using once, few, many, or a class for an expanded clone.

>TRBD1|TRBV9|TRBJ1-1|many
CASSPQAQGAHTEAFF
TGTGCCAGCAGCCCCCAAGCCCAGGGGGCTCACACTGAAGCTTTCTTT
>TRBD1|TRBV11-2|TRBJ2-6|NA
CASSLPPGQGAGANVLTF
TGTGCCAGCAGCCTACCTCCGGGACAGGGGGCTGGGGCCAACGTCCTGACTTTC
>TRBD2|TRBV11-2|TRBJ2-1|few
CASSFPPSGRAAYEQFF
TGTGCCAGCAGCTTCCCCCCCAGCGGGAGGGCGGCCTATGAGCAGTTCTTC
>TRBD2|TRBV7-2|TRBJ2-3|few
CASSLLLTSGSTDTQYF
TGTGCCAGCAGCCTACTCCTAACTAGCGGGAGCACAGATACGCAGTATTTT
>NA|TRBV6-2/TRBV6-3|TRBJ2-3|few
CASSLIVHTQYF
TGTGCCAGCAGTCTAATCGTCCATACGCAGTATTTT
>TRBD2|TRBV7-2|TRBJ2-4|NA
CASSSGLAGGPRNIQYF
TGTGCCAGCAGCTCGGGACTAGCGGGAGGGCCGCGAAACATTCAGTACTTC
>TRBD2|TRBV27|TRBJ2-1|few
CASSSGTSGIDNEQFF
TGTGCCAGCAGTTCCGGGACTAGCGGGATAGACAATGAGCAGTTCTTC
>TRBD1|TRBV12-3/TRBV12-4|TRBJ2-2|NA
CASSHTGGFTGELFF
TGTGCCAGCAGTCATACAGGGGGCTTCACCGGGGAGCTGTTTTTT
>TRBD1|TRBV5-1|TRBJ2-1|few
CASSQQGANEQFF
TGCGCCAGCAGTCAACAGGGGGCCAATGAGCAGTTCTTC
>NA|TRBV30|TRBJ2-1|NA
CAWSFASYNEQFF
TGTGCCTGGAGTTTCGCCTCCTACAATGAGCAGTTCTTC
>NA|TRBV5-1|TRBJ1-1|few
CASRLEHTEAFF
TGCGCCAGCAGGCTAGAACACACTGAAGCTTTCTTT
>NA|TRBV12-5|TRBJ2-1|NA
CASGLGYNEQFF
TGTGCTAGTGGTTTGGGCTACAATGAGCAGTTCTTC
>TRBD1|TRBV19|TRBJ2-7|few
CASSSGTGQYEQYF
TGTGCCAGTAGCTCCGGGACAGGGCAGTACGAGCAGTACTTC
>NA|TRBV27|TRBJ1-5|NA
CASSFRGQDLYQPQHF
TGTGCCAGCAGTTTCCGCGGACAAGACTTATATCAGCCCCAGCATTTT
>TRBD2|TRBV11-2|TRBJ2-1|few
CASSLGTSGRLGDEQFF
TGTGCCAGCAGCCTAGGGACTAGCGGGAGACTAGGGGATGAGCAGTTCTTC
>NA|TRBV29-1|TRBJ2-3|NA
CSVEGLFLATQYF
TGCAGCGTTGAAGGCCTGTTCCTAGCAACGCAGTATTTT
>NA|TRBV5-1|TRBJ2-3|few
CASMRTGTNTDTQYF
TGCGCCAGCATGAGAACAGGGACGAACACAGATACGCAGTATTTT
>NA|TRBV7-9|TRBJ2-1|NA
CASSDVYNEQFF
TGTGCCAGCAGCGACGTCTACAATGAGCAGTTCTTC
>NA|TRBV9|TRBJ2-5|few
CASSVVQGGQETQYF
TGTGCCAGCAGCGTAGTTCAGGGAGGACAAGAGACCCAGTACTTC
>NA|TRBV7-2|TRBJ1-1|few
CASSLTWGVGTEAFF
TGTGCCAGCAGCTTAACTTGGGGCGTAGGGACTGAAGCTTTCTTT
>TRBD1|TRBV7-2|TRBJ2-7|NA
CASSLIAGGQGQYF
TGTGCCAGCAGCTTAATAGCCGGGGGACAGGGGCAGTACTTC
>NA|TRBV6-5|TRBJ2-7|few
CASSYGDSFFEQYF
TGTGCCAGCAGTTACGGGGACTCCTTCTTCGAGCAGTACTTC
>TRBD1|TRBV7-9|TRBJ1-4|NA
CASSLRDSPNEKLFF
TGTGCCAGCAGCCTGCGGGACAGCCCGAATGAAAAACTGTTTTTT
>TRBD2|TRBV7-2|TRBJ2-1|NA
CASSLLAGEFNEQFF
TGTGCCAGCAGCTTACTAGCGGGAGAGTTCAATGAGCAGTTCTTC
>TRBD2|TRBV24-1|TRBJ2-3|few
CATSDSTLAVLEDTQYF
TGTGCCACCAGTGACTCGACGCTAGCGGTCCTTGAAGATACGCAGTATTTT
>NA|TRBV20-1|TRBJ1-5|NA
CSARDGYSNQPQHF
TGCAGTGCTAGAGATGGATATAGCAATCAGCCCCAGCATTTT
>NA|TRBV9|TRBJ2-7|NA
CASSVGRQAYEQYF
TGTGCCAGCAGCGTAGGACGGCAGGCTTACGAGCAGTACTTC
>NA|TRBV20-1|TRBJ1-2|few
CSAMIGHHTF
TGCAGTGCCATGATAGGGCACCACACCTTC
>TRBD2|TRBV10-3|TRBJ2-1|few
CAISSSGGSYNEQFF
TGTGCCATCAGCTCTAGCGGGGGCTCCTACAATGAGCAGTTCTTC
>NA|TRBV12-5|TRBJ2-1|NA
CASGLDRGKQFF
TGTGCTAGTGGTTTGGACCGGGGAAAGCAGTTCTTC
>TRBD1|TRBV7-2|TRBJ2-5|few
CASSAGGLGGEQETQYF
TGTGCCAGCAGCGCCGGCGGATTAGGGGGCGAGCAAGAGACCCAGTACTTC
>NA|TRBV4-2|TRBJ2-1|NA
CAISPELSSYNEQFF
TGTGCCATCAGCCCTGAGCTCAGCTCCTACAATGAGCAGTTCTTC
>TRBD2|TRBV15|TRBJ2-5|few
CATSRPVGTSGPRETQYF
TGTGCCACCAGCAGGCCTGTTGGGACTAGCGGGCCAAGGGAGACCCAGTACTTC
>NA|TRBV7-2|TRBJ2-3|many
CASSLEGRTDTQYF
TGTGCCAGCAGCTTAGAGGGGCGAACAGATACGCAGTATTTT
>NA|TRBV29-1|TRBJ2-5|NA
CSVEEEGAILETQYF
TGCAGCGTTGAAGAGGAGGGGGCGATCTTGGAGACCCAGTACTTC
>NA|TRBV25-1|TRBJ2-7|NA
CASSESTTGPYEQYF
TGTGCCAGCAGTGAATCCACGACAGGACCGTACGAGCAGTACTTC
>NA|TRBV12-3/TRBV12-4|TRBJ2-5|few
CASSLQQQETQYF
TGTGCCAGCAGTTTGCAACAACAAGAGACCCAGTACTTC
>NA|TRBV12-3/TRBV12-4|TRBJ2-3|NA
CASSLGAGEADTQYF
TGTGCCAGCAGTTTAGGGGCAGGGGAGGCAGATACGCAGTATTTT
>TRBD1|TRBV7-2|TRBJ1-1|few
CASSLSTRGRLSTEAFF
TGTGCCAGCAGCTTAAGTACGAGGGGGCGTTTGAGCACTGAAGCTTTCTTT
>NA|TRBV14|TRBJ2-5|NA
CASSQGPYQENQYF
TGTGCCAGCAGCCAGGGACCATACCAAGAGAACCAGTACTTC
>NA|TRBV24-1|TRBJ2-3|NA
CATSGDSGGTQYF
TGTGCCACCAGTGGGGATAGCGGCGGGACGCAGTATTTT
>NA|TRBV5-4|TRBJ2-3|once
CSSSLSTDTQYF
TGTTCCAGCAGCTTAAGCACAGATACGCAGTATTTT
>NA|TRBV10-3|TRBJ2-2|NA
CAISESQTGPNTGELFF
TGTGCCATCAGTGAGTCCCAAACAGGGCCGAACACCGGGGAGCTGTTTTTT
>NA|TRBV24-1|TRBJ2-5|NA
CATSRDFRSNQETQYF
TGTGCCACCAGTAGGGACTTCCGAAGCAACCAAGAGACCCAGTACTTC
>TRBD2|TRBV5-4|TRBJ2-5|NA
CASSPTSAQETQYF
TGTGCCAGCAGCCCCACTAGCGCGCAAGAGACCCAGTACTTC
>NA|TRBV7-2|TRBJ1-2|NA
CASRSTSNGEGYTF
TGTGCCAGCAGGAGTACGTCGAATGGTGAGGGCTACACCTTC
>TRBD2|TRBV20-1|TRBJ2-1|NA
CSGIPHSGSIVEQFF
TGCAGTGGTATCCCCCATAGCGGGAGTATTGTTGAGCAGTTCTTC
>TRBD1|TRBV6-5|TRBJ1-2|NA
CASSYFLPGTGENYGYTF
TGTGCCAGCAGTTACTTTCTTCCCGGGACAGGGGAGAACTATGGCTACACCTTC
>TRBD1|TRBV7-2|TRBJ1-1|few
CASTTGGTREGIAEAFF
TGTGCCAGCACCACAGGGGGGACCAGGGAAGGGATCGCTGAAGCTTTCTTT
>TRBD2|TRBV12-3/TRBV12-4|TRBJ2-7|few
CASSFIAGGHEQYF
TGTGCCAGCAGTTTTATTGCGGGAGGGCACGAGCAGTACTTC
>NA|TRBV29-1|TRBJ1-2|NA
CSVVAPTENYGYTF
TGCAGCGTTGTTGCGCCGACCGAAAATTATGGCTACACCTTC
>NA|TRBV6-5|TRBJ2-1|few
CASSYSNYEQFF
TGTGCCAGCAGTTACTCAAATTATGAGCAGTTCTTC